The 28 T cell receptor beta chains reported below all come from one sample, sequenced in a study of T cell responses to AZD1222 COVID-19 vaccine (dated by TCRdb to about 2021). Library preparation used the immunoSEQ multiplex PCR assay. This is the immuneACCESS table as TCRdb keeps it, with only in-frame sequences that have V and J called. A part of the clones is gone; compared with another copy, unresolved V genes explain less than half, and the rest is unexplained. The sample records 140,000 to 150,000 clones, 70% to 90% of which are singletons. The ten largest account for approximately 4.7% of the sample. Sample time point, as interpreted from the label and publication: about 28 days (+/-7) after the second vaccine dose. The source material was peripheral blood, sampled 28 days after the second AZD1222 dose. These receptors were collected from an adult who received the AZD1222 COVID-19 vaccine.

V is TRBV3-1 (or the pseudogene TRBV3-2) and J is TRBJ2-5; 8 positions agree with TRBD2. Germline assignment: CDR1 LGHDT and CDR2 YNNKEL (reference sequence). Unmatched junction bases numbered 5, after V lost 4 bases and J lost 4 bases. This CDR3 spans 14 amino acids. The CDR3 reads CASSRGLAPETQYF. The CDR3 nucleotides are TGTGCCAGCAGCCGCGGACTAGCACCAGAGACCCAGTACTTC.

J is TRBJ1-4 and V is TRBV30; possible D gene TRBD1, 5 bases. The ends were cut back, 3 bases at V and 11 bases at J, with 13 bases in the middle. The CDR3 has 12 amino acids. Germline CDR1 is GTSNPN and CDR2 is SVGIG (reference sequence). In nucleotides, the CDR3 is TGTGCCTGGAGAGCACCCCCAGGGAAACTGTTTTTT. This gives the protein CAWRAPPGKLFF. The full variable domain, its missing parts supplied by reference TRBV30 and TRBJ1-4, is SQTIHQWPATLVQPVGSPLSLECTVEGTSNPNLYWYRQAAGRGLQLLFYSVGIGQISSEVPQNLSASRPQDRQFILSSKKLLLSDSGFYLCAWRAPPGKLFFGSGTQLSVL.

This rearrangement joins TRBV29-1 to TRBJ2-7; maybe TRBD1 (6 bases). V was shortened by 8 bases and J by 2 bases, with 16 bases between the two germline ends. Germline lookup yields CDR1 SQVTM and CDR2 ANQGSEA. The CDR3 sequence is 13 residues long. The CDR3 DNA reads TGCAGCTTTTGCCGGGACACCCCCTACGAGCAGTACTTC. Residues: CSFCRDTPYEQYF.

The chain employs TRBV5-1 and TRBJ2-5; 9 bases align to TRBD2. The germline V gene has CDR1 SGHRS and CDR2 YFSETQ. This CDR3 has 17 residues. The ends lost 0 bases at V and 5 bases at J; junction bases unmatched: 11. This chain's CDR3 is CASSLGLTSGREETQYF. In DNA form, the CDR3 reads TGCGCCAGCAGCTTGGGTTTGACTAGCGGAAGGGAGGAGACCCAGTACTTC.

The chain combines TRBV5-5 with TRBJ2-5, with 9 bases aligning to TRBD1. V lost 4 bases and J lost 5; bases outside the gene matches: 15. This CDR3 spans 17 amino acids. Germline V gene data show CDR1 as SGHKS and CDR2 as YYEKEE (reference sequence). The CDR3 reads CASSQPHSWTGVETQYF. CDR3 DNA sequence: TGTGCCAGCAGCCAGCCTCACTCATGGACAGGGGTTGAGACCCAGTACTTC.

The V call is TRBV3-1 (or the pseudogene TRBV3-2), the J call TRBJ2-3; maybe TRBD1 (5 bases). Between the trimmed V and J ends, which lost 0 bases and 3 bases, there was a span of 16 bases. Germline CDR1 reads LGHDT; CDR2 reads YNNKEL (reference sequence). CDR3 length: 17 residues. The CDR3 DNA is TGTGCCAGCAGCCAAGAACTTAAATGGAGACAGACAGATACGCAGTATTTT. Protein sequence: CASSQELKWRQTDTQYF.

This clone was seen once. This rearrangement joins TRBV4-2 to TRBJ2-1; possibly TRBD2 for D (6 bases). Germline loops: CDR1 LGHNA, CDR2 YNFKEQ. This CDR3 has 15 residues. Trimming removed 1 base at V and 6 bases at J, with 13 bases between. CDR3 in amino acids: CASSQGAGPPNEQFF. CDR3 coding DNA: TGTGCCAGCAGCCAAGGGGCGGGACCACCCAATGAGCAGTTCTTC.

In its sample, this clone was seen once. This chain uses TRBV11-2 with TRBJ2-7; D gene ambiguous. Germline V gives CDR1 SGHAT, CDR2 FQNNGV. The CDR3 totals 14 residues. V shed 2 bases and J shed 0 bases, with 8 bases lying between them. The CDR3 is CASSLSRDSYEQYF. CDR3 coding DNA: TGTGCCAGCAGCTTATCTAGAGACTCCTACGAGCAGTACTTC.

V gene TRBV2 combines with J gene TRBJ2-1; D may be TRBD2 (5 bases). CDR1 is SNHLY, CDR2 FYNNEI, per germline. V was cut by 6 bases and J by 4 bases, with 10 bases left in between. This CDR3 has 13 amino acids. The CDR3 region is CASSGLRYNEQFF. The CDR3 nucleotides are TGTGCCAGCAGCGGACTGAGATACAATGAGCAGTTCTTC. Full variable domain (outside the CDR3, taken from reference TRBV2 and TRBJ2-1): EPEVTQTPSHQVTQMGQEVILRCVPISNHLYFYWYRQILGQKVEFLVSFYNNEISEKSEIFDDQFSVERPDGSNFTLKIRSTKLEDSAMYFCASSGLRYNEQFFGPGTRLTVL.

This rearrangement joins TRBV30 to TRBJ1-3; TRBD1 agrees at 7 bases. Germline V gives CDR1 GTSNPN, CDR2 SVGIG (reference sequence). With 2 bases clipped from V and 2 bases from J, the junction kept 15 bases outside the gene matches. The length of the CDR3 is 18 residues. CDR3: CAWSNLRTGRPTGNTIYF. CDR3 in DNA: TGTGCCTGGAGTAATCTCAGGACAGGACGCCCGACTGGAAACACCATATATTTT.

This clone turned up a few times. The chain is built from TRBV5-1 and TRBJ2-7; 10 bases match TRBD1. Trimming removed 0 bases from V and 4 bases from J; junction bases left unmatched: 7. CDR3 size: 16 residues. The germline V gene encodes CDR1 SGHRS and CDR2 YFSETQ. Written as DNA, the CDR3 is TGCGCCAGCAGCTTGGGTACGGTGGGACAGGGGTACGAGCAGTACTTC. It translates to CASSLGTVGQGYEQYF.

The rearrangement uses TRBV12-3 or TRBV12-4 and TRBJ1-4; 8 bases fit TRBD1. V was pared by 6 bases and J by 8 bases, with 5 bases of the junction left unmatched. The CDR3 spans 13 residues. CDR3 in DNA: TGTGCCAGCAGGACAGGGGCCAGAGAAAAACTGTTTTTT. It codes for CASRTGAREKLFF.

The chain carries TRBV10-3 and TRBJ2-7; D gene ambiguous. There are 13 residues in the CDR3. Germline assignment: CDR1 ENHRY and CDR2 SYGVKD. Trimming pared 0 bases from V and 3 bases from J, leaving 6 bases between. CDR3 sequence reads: CAISESQFYEQYF. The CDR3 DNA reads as TGTGCCATCAGTGAGTCGCAGTTCTACGAGCAGTACTTC.

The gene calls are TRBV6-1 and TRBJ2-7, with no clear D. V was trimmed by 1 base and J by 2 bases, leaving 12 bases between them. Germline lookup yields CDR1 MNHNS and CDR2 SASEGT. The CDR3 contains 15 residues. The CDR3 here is CASSEGQPLTYEQYF. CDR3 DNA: TGTGCCAGCAGTGAAGGGCAGCCTCTAACCTACGAGCAGTACTTC.

The CDR3 region is CASSIGEDIADTQYF. In nucleotides, the CDR3 is TGTGCCAGTAGTATCGGGGAGGATATCGCAGATACGCAGTATTTT. The chain uses TRBV19 and TRBJ2-3; D perhaps matches TRBD2 (6 bases). CDR1 and CDR2 (germline): LNHDA, SQIVND (reference sequence). The V end lost 3 bases, the J end lost 4 bases, and 14 bases lay between the germline ends. The CDR3 covers 15 residues.

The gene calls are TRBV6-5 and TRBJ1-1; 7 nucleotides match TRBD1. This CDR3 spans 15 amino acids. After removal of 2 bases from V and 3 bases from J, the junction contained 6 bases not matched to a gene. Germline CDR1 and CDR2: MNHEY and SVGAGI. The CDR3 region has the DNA TGTGCCAGCAGTTACCGAAGAGACAGGGACACTGAAGCTTTCTTT. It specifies CASSYRRDRDTEAFF.

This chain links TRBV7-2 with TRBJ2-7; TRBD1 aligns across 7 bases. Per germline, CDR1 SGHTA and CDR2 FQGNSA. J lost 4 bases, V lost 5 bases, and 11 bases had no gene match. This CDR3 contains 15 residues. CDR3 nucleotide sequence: TGTGCCAGCAGCAGGGTGAGGGGGCTTGGGTACGAGCAGTACTTC. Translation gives CASSRVRGLGYEQYF.

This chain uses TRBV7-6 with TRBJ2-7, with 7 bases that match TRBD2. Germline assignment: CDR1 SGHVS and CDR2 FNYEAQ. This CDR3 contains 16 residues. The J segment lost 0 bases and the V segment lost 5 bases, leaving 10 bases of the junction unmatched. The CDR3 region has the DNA TGTGCCAGCAGCCCCCAGGCGGGACTAAGCTCCTACGAGCAGTACTTC. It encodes CASSPQAGLSSYEQYF.

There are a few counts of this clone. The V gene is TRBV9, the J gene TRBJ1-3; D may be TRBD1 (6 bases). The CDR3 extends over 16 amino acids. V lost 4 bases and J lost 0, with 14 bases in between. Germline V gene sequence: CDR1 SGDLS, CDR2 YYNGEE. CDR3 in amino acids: CASSKRGDTSGNTIYF. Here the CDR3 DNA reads TGTGCCAGCAGCAAGCGGGGGGACACCTCTGGAAACACCATATATTTT.

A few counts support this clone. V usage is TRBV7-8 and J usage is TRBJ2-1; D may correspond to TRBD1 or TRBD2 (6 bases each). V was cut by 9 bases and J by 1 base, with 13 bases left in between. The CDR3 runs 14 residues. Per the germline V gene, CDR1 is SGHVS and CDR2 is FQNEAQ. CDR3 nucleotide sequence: TGTGCCAGTGAAGGGGGGTCGTCCTACAATGAGCAGTTCTTC. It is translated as CASEGGSSYNEQFF.

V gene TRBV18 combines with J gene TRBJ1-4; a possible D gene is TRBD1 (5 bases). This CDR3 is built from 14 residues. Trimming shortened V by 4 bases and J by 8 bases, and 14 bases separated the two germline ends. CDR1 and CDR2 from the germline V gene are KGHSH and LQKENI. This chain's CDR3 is CASSLQGGREKLFF. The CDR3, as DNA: TGTGCCAGCTCACTCCAGGGCGGTAGGGAAAAACTGTTTTTT.

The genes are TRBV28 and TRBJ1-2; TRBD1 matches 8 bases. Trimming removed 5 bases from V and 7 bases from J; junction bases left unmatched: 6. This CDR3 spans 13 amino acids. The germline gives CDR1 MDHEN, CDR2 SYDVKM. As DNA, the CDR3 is TGTGCCAGCAGTCCGACAGGGGTCAGTGGCTACACCTTC. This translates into CASSPTGVSGYTF.

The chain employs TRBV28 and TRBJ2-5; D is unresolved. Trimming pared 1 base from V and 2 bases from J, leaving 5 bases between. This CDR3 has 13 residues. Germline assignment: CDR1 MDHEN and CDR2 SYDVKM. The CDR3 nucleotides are TGTGCCAGCAGTTTATTACAGCAAGAGACCCAGTACTTC. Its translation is CASSLLQQETQYF.

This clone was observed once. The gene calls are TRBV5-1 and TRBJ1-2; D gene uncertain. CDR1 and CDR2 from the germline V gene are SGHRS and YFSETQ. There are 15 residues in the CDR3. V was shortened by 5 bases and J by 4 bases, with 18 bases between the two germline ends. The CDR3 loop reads CASRLALESLYGYTF. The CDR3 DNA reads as TGCGCCAGCAGGTTAGCTCTCGAGTCTCTCTATGGCTACACCTTC.

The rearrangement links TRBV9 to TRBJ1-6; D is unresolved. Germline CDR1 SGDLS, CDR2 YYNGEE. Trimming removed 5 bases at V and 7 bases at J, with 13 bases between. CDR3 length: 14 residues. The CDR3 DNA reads TGTGCCAGCAGGTACCCAGGAGCAAATTCACCCCTCCACTTT. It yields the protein CASRYPGANSPLHF. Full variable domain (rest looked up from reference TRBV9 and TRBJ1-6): DSGVTQTPKHLITATGQRVTLRCSPRSGDLSVYWYQQSLDQGLQFLIQYYNGEERAKGNILERFSAQQFPDLHSELNLSSLELGDSALYFCASRYPGANSPLHFGNGTRLTVT.

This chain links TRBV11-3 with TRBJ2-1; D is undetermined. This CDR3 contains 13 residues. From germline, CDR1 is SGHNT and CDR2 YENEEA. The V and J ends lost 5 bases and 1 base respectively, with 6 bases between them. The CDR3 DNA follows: TGTGCCAGCAGCCCGAATTCCTACAATGAGCAGTTCTTC. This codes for CASSPNSYNEQFF.

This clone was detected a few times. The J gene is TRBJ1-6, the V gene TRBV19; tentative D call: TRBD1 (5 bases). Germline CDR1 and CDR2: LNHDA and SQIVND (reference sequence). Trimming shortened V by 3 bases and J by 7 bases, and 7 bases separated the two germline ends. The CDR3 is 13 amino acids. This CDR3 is CASSIGGNSPLHF. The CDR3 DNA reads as TGTGCCAGTAGTATTGGGGGGAATTCACCCCTCCACTTT.

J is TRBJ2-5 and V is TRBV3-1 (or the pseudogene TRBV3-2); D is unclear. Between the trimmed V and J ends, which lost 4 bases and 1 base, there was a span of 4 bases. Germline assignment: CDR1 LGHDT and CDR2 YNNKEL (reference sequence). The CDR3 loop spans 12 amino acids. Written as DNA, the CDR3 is TGTGCCAGCAGCCGACTCCAAGAGACCCAGTACTTC. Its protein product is CASSRLQETQYF.